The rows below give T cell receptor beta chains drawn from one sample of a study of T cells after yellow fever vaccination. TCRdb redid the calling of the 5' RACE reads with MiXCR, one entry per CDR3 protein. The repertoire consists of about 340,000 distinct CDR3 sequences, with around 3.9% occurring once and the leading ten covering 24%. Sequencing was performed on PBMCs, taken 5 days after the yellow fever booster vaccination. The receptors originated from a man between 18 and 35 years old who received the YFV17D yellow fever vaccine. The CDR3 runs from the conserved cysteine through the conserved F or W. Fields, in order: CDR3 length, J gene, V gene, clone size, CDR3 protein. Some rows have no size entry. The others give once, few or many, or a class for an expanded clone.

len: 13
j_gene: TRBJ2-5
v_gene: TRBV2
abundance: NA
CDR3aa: CASSDSGRGTQYF

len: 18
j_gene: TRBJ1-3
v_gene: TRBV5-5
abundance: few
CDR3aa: CASSLRPGQAISGNTIYF

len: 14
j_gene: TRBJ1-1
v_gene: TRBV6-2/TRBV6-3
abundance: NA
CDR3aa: CASGGSGGRNEAFF

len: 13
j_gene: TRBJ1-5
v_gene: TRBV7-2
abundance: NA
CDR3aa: CASSLIGVQPQHF

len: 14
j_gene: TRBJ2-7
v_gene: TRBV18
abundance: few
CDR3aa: CASSPQDLTYEQYF

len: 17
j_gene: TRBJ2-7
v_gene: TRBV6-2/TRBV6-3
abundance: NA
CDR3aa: CASRPPPGTATPYEQYF

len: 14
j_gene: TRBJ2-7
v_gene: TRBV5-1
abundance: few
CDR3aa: CASSLAGYGYEQYF

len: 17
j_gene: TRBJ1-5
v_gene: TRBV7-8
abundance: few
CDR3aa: CASSLGRFTRGNQPQHF

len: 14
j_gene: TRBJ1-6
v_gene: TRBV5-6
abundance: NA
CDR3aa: CASSYRDGNSPLHF

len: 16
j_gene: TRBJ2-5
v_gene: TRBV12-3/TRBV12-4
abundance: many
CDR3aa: CASSLAGRQIQETQYF

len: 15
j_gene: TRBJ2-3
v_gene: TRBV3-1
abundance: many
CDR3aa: CASSQDLARADTQYF